The clone carrying this T cell receptor (beta chain) occurred many times. This sample stems from a study of patients and donors after allogeneic stem cell transplantation. TCRdb processed the RT-PCR reads anew with MiXCR; each CDR3 protein has one entry. The table records about 960,000 distinct CDR3 sequences, roughly 18% of them present only once. From germline, CDR1 is SQVTM and CDR2 ANQGSEA. This CDR3 contains 13 residues. J gave up 0 bases and V 4 bases, and 0 bases lay outside the gene matches. The sequencing input was blood, either unsorted or a sorted T cell fraction (not recorded which). The clonotype originates from a human donor who was either an allogeneic HSCT recipient or a stem cell or donor lymphocyte infusion donor (not recorded which). It is not recorded whose cells these are; they may come from a transplant donor. The J gene is TRBJ2-3, the V gene TRBV29-1; 8 positions match TRBD2. The CDR3 DNA reads TGCAGCGTTGCTAGCGGGAGCACAGATACGCAGTATTTT. The encoded protein is CSVASGSTDTQYF.